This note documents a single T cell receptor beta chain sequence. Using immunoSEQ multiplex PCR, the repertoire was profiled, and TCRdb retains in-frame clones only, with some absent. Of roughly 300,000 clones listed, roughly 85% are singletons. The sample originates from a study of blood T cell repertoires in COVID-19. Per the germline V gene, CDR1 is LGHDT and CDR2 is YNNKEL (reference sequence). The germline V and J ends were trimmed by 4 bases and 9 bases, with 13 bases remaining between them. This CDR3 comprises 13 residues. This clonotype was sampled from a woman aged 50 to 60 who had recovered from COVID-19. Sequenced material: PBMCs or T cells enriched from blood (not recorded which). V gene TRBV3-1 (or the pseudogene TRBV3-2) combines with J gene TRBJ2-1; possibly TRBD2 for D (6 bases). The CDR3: CASSRSSASEQFF. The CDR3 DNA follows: TGTGCCAGCAGCCGATCTAGCGCCAGTGAGCAGTTCTTC.